This entry is about one T cell receptor (beta chain). Its specificity is unknown. This entry is derived from a study of beta chain features in type 1 diabetes. As for the study in general: Similarity in age, gender and cell yields was seen between patients and healthy donors.

Study observations and caveats: Among patients, naive, central memory and Treg TCRB repertoires appeared more similar than among healthy donors. Insertions at VDJ junctions were less frequent in type 1 diabetes patients. These patients also deleted more nucleotides at the same junctions. All four CD4+ subsets of Type 1 diabetes patients contained TCRB CDR3s that were moderately but significantly shorter.

Reverse transcription of all isolated RNA meant that expressed TCRB transcripts were sequenced. TCRdb keeps only in-frame clones here, not all; method: immunoSEQ multiplex PCR. This table has 200,000 to 250,000 clones, 16% appearing once. The CDR3 consists of 14 residues. V lost 1 base and J 2 bases, leaving 9 bases between the germline ends. The germline V gene encodes CDR1 SGHTA and CDR2 FQGNSA. Sequencing used naive CD4+ T cells from blood. This sequence joins TRBV7-2 and TRBJ2-7, with unresolved D. The sequence derives from a man aged 30-40 years with type 1 diabetes. CDR3 bases: TGTGCCAGCAGCTTAGGTGGGTCCCCCTACGAGCAGTACTTC. The encoded protein is CASSLGGSPYEQYF.